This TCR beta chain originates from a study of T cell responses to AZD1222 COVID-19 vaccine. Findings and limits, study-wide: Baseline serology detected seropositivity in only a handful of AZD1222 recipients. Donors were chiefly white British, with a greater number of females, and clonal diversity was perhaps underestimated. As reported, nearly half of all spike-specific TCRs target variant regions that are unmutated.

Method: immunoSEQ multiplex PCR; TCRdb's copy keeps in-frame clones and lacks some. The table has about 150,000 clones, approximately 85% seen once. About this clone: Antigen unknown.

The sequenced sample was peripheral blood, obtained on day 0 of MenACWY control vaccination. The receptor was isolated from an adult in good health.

CDR3 protein: CAWSKGSGNTIYF. DNA for the CDR3: TGTGCCTGGAGTAAGGGCTCTGGAAACACCATATATTTT. The chain recombines TRBV30 with TRBJ1-3; D is unresolved. V was clipped by 2 bases and J by 0 bases, with 5 bases between them. Germline V gene sequence: CDR1 GTSNPN, CDR2 SVGIG (reference sequence). The length of the CDR3 is 13 residues.